A selection of T cell receptor beta chains follows, all from one sample in a study of control samples from healthy donors and cancer patients. The table came from immunoSEQ multiplex PCR; TCRdb's copy has only in-frame clones and leaves some out. The sample holds nearly 200,000 clones, roughly nine tenths seen once. The source material was blood. The receptors were gathered from a man aged 25 to 40 in good health. Each CDR3 is given with its conserved first and last residue.

v_call cdr3_aa
TRBV6-5 CASSYINTIYF
TRBV3-1/TRBV3-2 CASSQGWLAGGKQYF
TRBV5-1 CASSSSYAGNTIYF
TRBV5-1 CASSLVVANKAEAFF
TRBV5-6 CASSFRGGYTF
TRBV5-1 CASSLPMATNNEQFF
TRBV6-5 CASSLVTGVSPLHF
TRBV3-1/TRBV3-2 CASSPGQDSPLHF
TRBV6-5 CASRIRTGGPTEAFF
TRBV19 CASSMTGSANYGYTF
TRBV2 CASGQGAGNQPQHF
TRBV7-9 CASSLVGLDSPLHF
TRBV27 CASSGIDSYNEQFF
TRBV6-6 CASSPKRGGSSYNEQFF
TRBV6-5 CASSRGSGAAYEQYF
TRBV11-3 CASSVTGANTEAFF
TRBV2 CASRKDSKNTEAFF
TRBV5-4 CASSLAMTTPLNEQFF
TRBV24-1 CATSDWGSNYGYTF
TRBV5-8 CASSFGRDTEAFF